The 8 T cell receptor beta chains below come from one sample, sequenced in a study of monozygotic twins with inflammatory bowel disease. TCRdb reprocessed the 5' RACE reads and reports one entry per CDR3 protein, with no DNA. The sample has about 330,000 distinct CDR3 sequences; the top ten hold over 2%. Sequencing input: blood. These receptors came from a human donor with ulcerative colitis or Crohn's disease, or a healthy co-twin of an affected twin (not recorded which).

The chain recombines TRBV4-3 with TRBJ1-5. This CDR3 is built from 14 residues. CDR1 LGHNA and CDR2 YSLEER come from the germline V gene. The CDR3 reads CASSQDTRNQPQHF.

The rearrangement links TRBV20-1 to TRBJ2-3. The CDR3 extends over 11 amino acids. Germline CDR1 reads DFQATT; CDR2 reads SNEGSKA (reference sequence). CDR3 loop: CSATPVDTQYF.

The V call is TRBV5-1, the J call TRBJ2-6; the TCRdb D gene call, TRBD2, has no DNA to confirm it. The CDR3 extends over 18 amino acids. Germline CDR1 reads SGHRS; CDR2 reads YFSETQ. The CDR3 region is CASSLGSGGGFGANVLTF.

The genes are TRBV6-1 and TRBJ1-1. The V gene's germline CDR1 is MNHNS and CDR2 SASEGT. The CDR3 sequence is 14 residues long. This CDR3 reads CASSRSGLGTEAFF.

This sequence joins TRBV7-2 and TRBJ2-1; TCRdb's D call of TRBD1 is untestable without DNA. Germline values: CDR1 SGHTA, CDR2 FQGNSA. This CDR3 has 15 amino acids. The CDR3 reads CASSRRTRDYNEQFF.

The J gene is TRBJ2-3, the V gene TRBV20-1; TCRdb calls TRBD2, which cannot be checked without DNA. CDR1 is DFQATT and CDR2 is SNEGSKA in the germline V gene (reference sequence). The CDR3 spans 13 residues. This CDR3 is CSASSGSTDTQYF.

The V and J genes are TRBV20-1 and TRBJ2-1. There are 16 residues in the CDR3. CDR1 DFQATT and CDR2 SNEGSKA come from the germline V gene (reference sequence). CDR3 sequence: CSALYPGKISYNEQFF.

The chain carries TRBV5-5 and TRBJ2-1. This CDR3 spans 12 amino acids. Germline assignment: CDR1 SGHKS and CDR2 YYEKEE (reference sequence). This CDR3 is CASSLDILRQFF.